These 25 T cell receptor beta chains originate from one sample sequenced in a study of CD8 T cells in ankylosing spondylitis. No antigen has been assigned to these receptors. TCRdb itself ran the 5' RACE reads through MiXCR, one entry per CDR3 protein. The sample holds about 390,000 distinct CDR3 sequences, around 22% seen once. Study results and caveats: Ankylosing spondylitis blood appeared to carry a characteristic TCR beta motif of fewer than 10 highly homologous variants.

The sequenced sample consisted of blood, either unsorted or a sorted T cell fraction (not recorded which). The receptor source for this set is a male donor with ankylosing spondylitis.

This chain links TRBV4-1 with TRBJ2-7; 9 positions agree with TRBD1. Germline values: CDR1 MGHRA, CDR2 YSYEKL. The V gene end was trimmed by 4 bases and the J gene end by 2 bases; junction bases not matched to a gene: 6. This CDR3 is built from 15 residues. CDR3 sequence: CASSPGQGIAYEQYF. The CDR3 nucleotides are TGCGCCAGCAGCCCGGGACAGGGAATAGCCTACGAGCAGTACTTC.

This chain joins TRBV5-1 and TRBJ2-7; the match to TRBD2 covers 7 bases. The CDR3 runs to 14 residues. After removal of 6 bases from V and 0 bases from J, the junction contained 6 bases not matched to a gene. Germline V CDR1 and CDR2: SGHRS, YFSETQ. The CDR3 DNA reads as TGCGCCAGCAAACAAGCGGGGAACTCCTACGAGCAGTACTTC. This gives the protein CASKQAGNSYEQYF. Full variable domain (rest looked up from reference TRBV5-1 and TRBJ2-7): KAGVTQTPRYLIKTRGQQVTLSCSPISGHRSVSWYQQTPGQGLQFLFEYFSETQRNKGNFPGRFSGRQFSNSRSEMNVSTLELGDSALYLCASKQAGNSYEQYFGPGTRLTVT.

The V and J genes are TRBV2 and TRBJ2-1; D remains ambiguous. The CDR3 is 12 amino acids. V dropped 5 bases and J dropped 7 bases, with 9 bases sitting between them. Germline values: CDR1 SNHLY, CDR2 FYNNEI. Written as DNA, the CDR3 is TGTGCCAGCAGTATCGGGCAGAATGAGCAGTTCTTC. Amino acid sequence: CASSIGQNEQFF.

This clonotype was detected a few times. This chain links TRBV2 with TRBJ2-3; TRBD1 aligns across 7 bases. CDR1 and CDR2 from the germline V gene are SNHLY and FYNNEI. The CDR3 loop spans 14 amino acids. V lost 7 bases and J lost 1; bases outside the gene matches: 5. For the CDR3, the DNA is TGTGCCAGCAAGACAGGGTACGGCACAGATACGCAGTATTTT. The encoded protein is CASKTGYGTDTQYF.

This clonotype has a handful of counts. The rearrangement uses TRBV20-1 and TRBJ1-3; D unclear. The CDR3 is made up of 16 amino acids. Germline loops: CDR1 DFQATT, CDR2 SNEGSKA (reference sequence). V was shortened by 0 bases and J by 0 bases, with 12 bases between the two germline ends. CDR3 loop: CSARDIGISSGNTIYF. DNA of the CDR3: TGCAGTGCTAGAGATATAGGGATTTCCTCTGGAAACACCATATATTTT.

The V call is TRBV28, the J call TRBJ2-7; D uncertain. CDR1 is MDHEN and CDR2 is SYDVKM in the germline V gene. The CDR3 consists of 13 residues. V gave up 5 bases and J gave up 9 bases, with 17 bases separating them. The DNA of the CDR3 is TGTGCCAGCAGTGACCAACCGGCGTTCAGGCAGTACTTC. It specifies CASSDQPAFRQYF.

The chain combines TRBV24-1 with TRBJ2-3; no firm D call. CDR1 and CDR2 from the germline V gene are KGHDR and SFDVKD. The CDR3 extends over 16 amino acids. The V and J ends lost 0 bases and 0 bases respectively, with 9 bases between them. In DNA, the CDR3 is TGTGCCACCAGTGATTTGCTGGTCCGCAGCACAGATACGCAGTATTTT. This codes for CATSDLLVRSTDTQYF.

This clonotype was seen a few times. The chain combines TRBV7-2 with TRBJ1-1, with TRBD1 as a possible D gene (5 bases). Germline assignment: CDR1 SGHTA and CDR2 FQGNSA. Trimming shortened V by 2 bases and J by 10 bases, and 17 bases separated the two germline ends. There are 14 residues in the CDR3. DNA of the CDR3: TGTGCCAGCAGCTTAAGTGTAAAGGGGACGGTAGCTTTCTTT. As protein: CASSLSVKGTVAFF.

The V and J genes are TRBV4-3 and TRBJ2-2; no clear D gene. Looked up from germline, CDR1 is LGHNA and CDR2 is YSLEER. The ends were cut back, 0 bases at V and 3 bases at J, with 5 bases in the middle. This CDR3 contains 14 residues. DNA of the CDR3: TGCGCCAGCAGCCAAGATCCAGACACCGGGGAGCTGTTTTTT. Translation: CASSQDPDTGELFF.

Concerning this clonotype: This may be a read error, as it is one base from a much larger clone. J is TRBJ1-5 and V is TRBV5-6; D unclear. V was pared by 4 bases and J by 0 bases, with 5 bases between. The CDR3 covers 13 residues. Germline CDR1 SGHDT, CDR2 YYEEEE. The CDR3 DNA sequence: TGTGCCAGCAGCCAATATAGCAATCAGCCCCAGCATTTT. Translation gives CASSQYSNQPQHF.

This rearrangement joins TRBV7-7 to TRBJ2-5, with 8 bases matching TRBD2. The length of the CDR3 is 14 residues. Germline loops: CDR1 SSHAT, CDR2 FNYEAQ (reference sequence). In nucleotides, the CDR3 is TGTGCTAGCGGCACGGGACTAGGTGGGGAGACCCAGTACTTC. It is translated as CASGTGLGGETQYF.

This clonotype was found a few times. CDR3 nucleotide sequence: TGTGCCAGCAGTTACGAAGTATCCTACGAGCAGTACTTC. Its translation is CASSYEVSYEQYF. The chain carries TRBV6-5 and TRBJ2-7; no reliable D call. The CDR3 has 13 residues. Germline loops: CDR1 MNHEY, CDR2 SVGAGI. V was shortened by 2 bases and J by 1 base, with 6 bases between the two germline ends.

The V and J genes are TRBV4-1 and TRBJ2-1, with 7 bases that match TRBD1. Germline trimming cut 4 bases from V and 0 bases from J; bases unmatched to any gene: 9. The germline V gene encodes CDR1 MGHRA and CDR2 YSYEKL. The CDR3 has 17 residues. The DNA of the CDR3 is TGCGCCAGCAGCCCTGGGACAGCCCGGAGCTCCTACAATGAGCAGTTCTTC. Translation gives CASSPGTARSSYNEQFF.

J is TRBJ2-2 and V is TRBV27; D may be TRBD1 (6 bases). The CDR3 runs to 13 residues. The germline V gene encodes CDR1 MNHEY and CDR2 SMNVEV (reference sequence). Trimming took off 6 bases at V and 7 bases at J, with 12 bases between the two ends. The CDR3 loop is CASRDRSNGELFF. The CDR3 DNA follows: TGTGCCAGCAGGGACAGAAGTAACGGGGAGCTGTTTTTT.

This chain uses TRBV20-1 with TRBJ1-2, with a weak D call TRBD1 (5 bases). With 6 bases removed from V and 6 bases from J, the gap between germline ends came to 26 bases. There are 16 residues in the CDR3. From germline, CDR1 is DFQATT and CDR2 SNEGSKA (reference sequence). Written as DNA, the CDR3 is TGCAGTGCAGGCCAGGGAGGAAGGCGGGGCCGGGATGGCTACACCTTC. Translating gives CSAGQGGRRGRDGYTF.

This clonotype was found a few times. This sequence joins TRBV7-6 and TRBJ2-1; 8 bases line up with TRBD1. CDR1 SGHVS and CDR2 FNYEAQ come from the germline V gene. V lost 5 bases to trimming and J lost 5 bases; unmatched junction nucleotides: 8. This CDR3 has 15 amino acids. CDR3 loop: CASSRRDRSDNEQFF. The CDR3 DNA reads as TGTGCCAGCAGCAGAAGGGACAGGAGTGACAATGAGCAGTTCTTC.

This chain links TRBV20-1 with TRBJ2-7; D perhaps matches TRBD1 (5 bases). The V end lost 6 bases, the J end lost 1 base, and 13 bases lay between the germline ends. Germline V gives CDR1 DFQATT, CDR2 SNEGSKA (reference sequence). This CDR3 has 13 amino acids. The CDR3 DNA is TGCAGTGCGCCGGGTCCAGGGTCCTACGAGCAGTACTTC. Amino acid sequence: CSAPGPGSYEQYF.

This clonotype occurred many times. V usage is TRBV29-1 and J usage is TRBJ2-1; the D gene could be TRBD1 or TRBD2 (6 bases each). The CDR3 sequence is 12 residues long. V was clipped by 7 bases and J by 2 bases, with 9 bases between them. From germline, CDR1 is SQVTM and CDR2 ANQGSEA. CDR3 residues: CSGGGTYNEQFF. The CDR3 DNA is TGCAGCGGAGGGGGGACCTACAATGAGCAGTTCTTC.

V usage is TRBV5-1 and J usage is TRBJ2-1; 7 bases align to TRBD1. Per germline, CDR1 SGHRS and CDR2 YFSETQ. The CDR3 is made up of 18 amino acids. V was clipped by 4 bases and J by 0 bases; unmatched bases: 13. DNA for the CDR3: TGCGCCAGCAGCCCAGCCGGGACAGTGGTGCTCTCCTACAATGAGCAGTTCTTC. Encoded protein: CASSPAGTVVLSYNEQFF.

This chain connects TRBV20-1 to TRBJ1-1, with D maybe TRBD1 (5 bases). Germline lookup yields CDR1 DFQATT and CDR2 SNEGSKA (reference sequence). This CDR3 region has 14 residues. The germline V and J ends were trimmed by 6 bases and 4 bases, with 18 bases remaining between them. CDR3 loop: CSAKDQGRFTEAFF. The DNA for the CDR3 is TGCAGTGCAAAAGACCAGGGACGGTTCACTGAAGCTTTCTTT.

There are a few counts of this clonotype. This sequence joins TRBV28 and TRBJ2-2; weak D call: TRBD1 (5 bases). The CDR3 runs to 15 residues. The V end was cut by 6 bases, the J end by 4 bases, with 15 bases between. In germline, CDR1 is MDHEN, CDR2 SYDVKM. CDR3 residues: CASSLRQPITGELFF. The CDR3 coding sequence is TGTGCCAGCAGCCTTAGACAGCCCATCACCGGGGAGCTGTTTTTT.

V and J are TRBV6-2 or TRBV6-3 and TRBJ1-2; D not certain. The V gene's germline CDR1 is MNHEY and CDR2 SVGEGT. V dropped 5 bases and J dropped 0 bases, with 19 bases sitting between them. The CDR3 loop spans 17 amino acids. CDR3 DNA sequence: TGTGCCAGCAGTACGTCCGGGAGACCCCGATCTAACTATGGCTACACCTTC. Its protein product is CASSTSGRPRSNYGYTF.

This clonotype has only one observation. CDR3 sequence (DNA): TGTGCCAGCTCAATCGGACAGGAAGAGACCCAGTACTTC. Translating gives CASSIGQEETQYF. The V and J genes are TRBV18 and TRBJ2-5, with 7 bases lining up with TRBD1. The CDR3 length is 13 residues. CDR1 and CDR2 from the germline V gene are KGHSH and LQKENI. After removal of 5 bases from V and 3 bases from J, the junction contained 3 bases not matched to a gene.

The gene calls are TRBV28 and TRBJ2-7, with 14 bases matching TRBD2. CDR3 length equals 17 residues. The V gene's germline CDR1 is MDHEN and CDR2 SYDVKM. The V gene end was trimmed by 5 bases and the J gene end by 6 bases; junction bases not matched to a gene: 12. The CDR3 sequence: CASSLFLTSGRAGEQYF. The CDR3 nucleotides are TGTGCCAGCAGTCTCTTCCTGACTAGCGGGAGGGCGGGCGAGCAGTACTTC.

The chain uses TRBV7-2 and TRBJ2-7; perhaps D is TRBD1 or TRBD2 (5 bases each). Trimming stripped 2 bases from V and 3 bases from J, with 11 bases between. Germline V gene lookup returns CDR1 SGHTA and CDR2 FQGNSA. The CDR3 runs to 14 residues. The CDR3 region is CASSLIGTGYEQYF. CDR3 nucleotides: TGTGCCAGCAGCTTAATAGGGACGGGCTACGAGCAGTACTTC.